The 24 T cell receptor beta chains below were found in one sample sequenced in a study of T cell responses to AZD1222 COVID-19 vaccine. Sequencing was performed with immunoSEQ multiplex PCR; in TCRdb, only in-frame clones are kept and a portion is missing. The sample includes roughly 180,000 clones, 87% of them seen just once. This material consisted of peripheral blood, taken on day 0 of MenACWY control vaccination. These TCRs come from an adult in good health.

The J gene is TRBJ2-7, the V gene TRBV27; TRBD1 might be the D (5 bases). The CDR3 is made up of 14 amino acids. Trimming removed 5 bases at V and 6 bases at J, with 17 bases between. The V gene's germline CDR1 is MNHEY and CDR2 SMNVEV (reference sequence). The CDR3 nucleotides are TGTGCCAGCAGTCCCGCGGCAGGGAAGGGCGAGCAGTACTTC. This gives the protein CASSPAAGKGEQYF.

The V gene is TRBV27, the J gene TRBJ2-1, with D unresolved. The CDR3 extends over 13 amino acids. Germline CDR1 and CDR2: MNHEY and SMNVEV (reference sequence). V lost 2 bases, J lost 7 bases, and 9 bases lay in between. The CDR3 loop reads CASSLASENEQFF. The CDR3, as DNA: TGTGCCAGCAGTTTAGCGTCGGAGAATGAGCAGTTCTTC.

A single count supports this clone. This chain uses TRBV2 with TRBJ1-4; 10 nucleotides align to TRBD1. The CDR3 consists of 16 residues. The germline CDR1 and CDR2 sequences are SNHLY and FYNNEI. After removal of 7 bases from V and 2 bases from J, the junction contained 7 bases not matched to a gene. Here the CDR3 reads CASIRDRGPTNEKLFF. For the CDR3, the DNA is TGTGCCAGCATCCGGGACAGGGGCCCCACTAATGAAAAACTGTTTTTT.

The chain employs TRBV7-2 and TRBJ1-1, with D maybe TRBD1 (6 bases). This CDR3 has 14 amino acids. CDR1 is SGHTA, CDR2 FQGNSA, per germline. V dropped 5 bases and J dropped 4 bases, with 14 bases sitting between them. The CDR3 sequence is CASSDTGFGTEAFF. DNA of the CDR3: TGTGCCAGCAGCGATACAGGGTTCGGCACTGAAGCTTTCTTT.

The CDR3 nucleotides are TGCGCCAGCAGTGTTCTAGAAGTAAGCGAGCAGTACTTC. Amino acid sequence: CASSVLEVSEQYF. The V gene is TRBV5-1, the J gene TRBJ2-7; D not certain. Trimming stripped 5 bases from V and 6 bases from J, with 15 bases between. Germline V CDR1 and CDR2: SGHRS, YFSETQ. The CDR3 has 13 amino acids.

This clone was observed a handful of times. This rearrangement joins TRBV27 to TRBJ2-7; 8 bases are shared with TRBD1. The CDR3 consists of 15 residues. V lost 10 bases and J lost 3; bases outside the gene matches: 14. Looked up from germline, CDR1 is MNHEY and CDR2 is SMNVEV (reference sequence). CDR3 sequence: CATSPAGGGIYEQYF. The CDR3 bases are TGTGCCACCTCACCCGCAGGGGGCGGGATCTACGAGCAGTACTTC.

The V gene is TRBV7-9, the J gene TRBJ2-7, with D maybe TRBD1 (5 bases). V was pared by 8 bases and J by 0 bases, with 11 bases between. This CDR3 is 13 amino acids long. Germline V CDR1 and CDR2: SEHNR, FQNEAQ (reference sequence). The DNA of the CDR3 is TGTGCCAGCGGGGCCCGAGGCTCCTACGAGCAGTACTTC. It yields the protein CASGARGSYEQYF.

This chain connects TRBV6-5 to TRBJ1-1, with D maybe TRBD1 (5 bases). V was clipped by 7 bases and J by 0 bases, with 9 bases between them. The CDR3 is 13 residues long. Germline V gene sequence: CDR1 MNHEY, CDR2 SVGAGI. Written as DNA, the CDR3 is TGTGCCAGCAACCGACAGCTGAACACTGAAGCTTTCTTT. Its translation: CASNRQLNTEAFF.

The V call is TRBV3-1 (or the pseudogene TRBV3-2), the J call TRBJ2-5; D not certain. Germline V gives CDR1 LGHDT, CDR2 YNNKEL (reference sequence). The V end lost 1 base, the J end lost 4 bases, and 13 bases lay between the germline ends. This CDR3 contains 15 residues. The CDR3 reads CASSQGLQRLETQYF. The CDR3 nucleotides read TGTGCCAGCAGCCAAGGCCTACAGCGATTAGAGACCCAGTACTTC.

The chain joins TRBV2 to TRBJ1-1; D not resolved. The CDR3 spans 13 residues. The V and J ends lost 8 bases and 0 bases respectively, with 10 bases between them. The germline V gene encodes CDR1 SNHLY and CDR2 FYNNEI. The CDR3 DNA sequence: TGTGCCAGCGGGGTAAAGATGAACACTGAAGCTTTCTTT. Encoded protein: CASGVKMNTEAFF.

This clone occurred once. The DNA of the CDR3 is TGTGCCAGCAGCTTGCGGGACGAGACCCAGTACTTC. It specifies CASSLRDETQYF. The chain combines TRBV5-4 with TRBJ2-5, with D possibly called TRBD1 or TRBD2 (5 bases each). The CDR3 contains 12 residues. The germline gives CDR1 SGHNT, CDR2 YYREEE (reference sequence). V lost 1 base, J lost 5 bases, and 6 bases lay in between. Drawing the rest from reference TRBV5-4 and TRBJ2-5, the complete variable domain is ETGVTQSPTHLIKTRGQQVTLRCSSQSGHNTVSWYQQALGQGPQFIFQYYREEENGRGNFPPRFSGLQFPNYSSELNVNALELDDSALYLCASSLRDETQYFGPGTRLLVL.

The chain uses TRBV6-5 and TRBJ2-5; TRBD2 matches 9 bases. Losses at the gene ends were 6 bases for V and 4 bases for J; bases not matched to a gene: 9. CDR3 length: 15 amino acids. The germline V gene encodes CDR1 MNHEY and CDR2 SVGAGI. For the CDR3, the DNA is TGTGCCAGCAGCAGGACTAGCGCTAGTCTAGAGACCCAGTACTTC. It yields the protein CASSRTSASLETQYF.

This clone was counted a single time. The V gene is TRBV27, the J gene TRBJ1-6; D call uncertain. This CDR3 region has 15 residues. Trimming cost V 6 bases and J 7 bases, with 16 bases left between them. Germline V gene sequence: CDR1 MNHEY, CDR2 SMNVEV (reference sequence). This chain's CDR3 is CASSAYSGVNSPLHF. The CDR3 DNA follows: TGTGCCAGCAGCGCTTACAGCGGGGTCAATTCACCCCTCCACTTT.

The CDR3 DNA reads TGTGCCAGCAGCTTACGTTCGCGCACAGATACGCAGTATTTT. This sequence encodes CASSLRSRTDTQYF. V and J are TRBV11-2 and TRBJ2-3, with D unresolved. The CDR3 contains 14 residues. CDR1 is SGHAT, CDR2 FQNNGV, per germline. Trimming removed 2 bases from V and 1 base from J, with 7 bases in between. The full variable domain, in which reference TRBV11-2 and TRBJ2-3 provide the parts outside the CDR3, is EAGVAQSPRYKIIEKRQSVAFWCNPISGHATLYWYQQILGQGPKLLIQFQNNGVVDDSQLPKDRFSAERLKGVDSTLKIQPAKLEDSAVYLCASSLRSRTDTQYFGPGTRLTVL.

This clone was observed once. V and J are TRBV25-1 and TRBJ1-1, with unresolved D. Germline V gene lookup returns CDR1 MGHDK and CDR2 SYGVNS. This CDR3 comprises 14 residues. V gave up 6 bases and J gave up 2 bases, with 13 bases separating them. CDR3 nucleotide sequence: TGTGCCAGCAGGGGAATAAGCGGAAACACTGAAGCTTTCTTT. It encodes CASRGISGNTEAFF.

V is TRBV6-5 and J is TRBJ1-4; D is uncertain. Trimming pared 10 bases from V and 14 bases from J, leaving 17 bases between. Germline loops: CDR1 MNHEY, CDR2 SVGAGI. The CDR3 is 11 amino acids. As DNA, the CDR3 is TGTGCCACCGAGGGAGACCTCGGGCTGTTTTTT. Translated, it gives CATEGDLGLFF.

This chain uses TRBV5-4 with TRBJ2-1, with D perhaps TRBD2 (5 bases). Trimming took 0 bases from V and 12 from J, leaving 13 bases between them. Germline V gene data show CDR1 as SGHNT and CDR2 as YYREEE (reference sequence). There are 13 residues in the CDR3. CDR3 amino acids: CASSLEERHSQFF. The CDR3 nucleotides are TGTGCCAGCAGCTTGGAGGAGCGGCACTCGCAGTTCTTC.

This chain uses TRBV3-1 (or the pseudogene TRBV3-2) with TRBJ2-7; TRBD2 matches at 12 bases. Germline CDR1 and CDR2: LGHDT and YNNKEL (reference sequence). CDR3 length equals 15 residues. J lost 5 bases, V lost 1 base, and 3 bases had no gene match. CDR3 nucleotide sequence: TGTGCCAGCAGCCAAGGGACTAGCGGGAACCACGAGCAGTACTTC. Amino acids: CASSQGTSGNHEQYF.

This chain links TRBV2 with TRBJ2-3; 8 bases align to TRBD1. This CDR3 contains 13 residues. The germline CDR1 and CDR2 sequences are SNHLY and FYNNEI. The ends lost 4 bases at V and 7 bases at J; junction bases unmatched: 4. CDR3 protein: CASSGTGQNTQYF. The CDR3 region has the DNA TGTGCCAGCAGTGGGACAGGGCAAAATACGCAGTATTTT.

The chain carries TRBV6-5 and TRBJ1-6; TRBD1 agrees at 10 bases. Unmatched junction bases numbered 9, after V lost 4 bases and J lost 9 bases. This CDR3 has 16 amino acids. Germline values: CDR1 MNHEY, CDR2 SVGAGI. CDR3 bases: TGTGCCAGCAGTTCCGAGGGACAGGGGAAGTTTTCACCCCTCCACTTT. Encoded protein: CASSSEGQGKFSPLHF.

The chain is built from TRBV28 and TRBJ2-2; D may be TRBD1 (5 bases). Trimming removed 6 bases at V and 1 base at J, with 9 bases between. The CDR3 extends over 14 amino acids. Germline assignment: CDR1 MDHEN and CDR2 SYDVKM. CDR3 region: CASRPTGNTGELFF. The CDR3 DNA sequence: TGTGCCAGCAGACCAACAGGGAACACCGGGGAGCTGTTTTTT.

This clone occurred a few times. J is TRBJ1-2 and V is TRBV18; 8 bases fit TRBD1. Per germline, CDR1 KGHSH and CDR2 LQKENI. This CDR3 is 14 amino acids long. V lost 4 bases and J lost 5; bases outside the gene matches: 6. CDR3 sequence (DNA): TGTGCCAGCTCACGCGACAGGGGAGGATATGGCTACACCTTC. It translates to CASSRDRGGYGYTF.

This chain connects TRBV9 to TRBJ2-2; D is perhaps TRBD1 (6 bases). Germline lookup yields CDR1 SGDLS and CDR2 YYNGEE. V was cut by 3 bases and J by 0 bases, with 9 bases left in between. The CDR3 totals 15 residues. The CDR3 DNA sequence: TGTGCCAGCAGCGCCCGGACAGCGAACACCGGGGAGCTGTTTTTT. This translates into CASSARTANTGELFF.

The chain joins TRBV18 to TRBJ2-2, with 10 bases fitting TRBD1. CDR3 length equals 17 residues. Germline V gene sequence: CDR1 KGHSH, CDR2 LQKENI. J was trimmed by 0 bases and V by 5 bases; bases with no gene match: 6. This CDR3 is CASSSQGQGTNTGELFF. In DNA, the CDR3 is TGTGCCAGCTCATCCCAGGGACAGGGGACGAACACCGGGGAGCTGTTTTTT.